This entry features one TCR beta chain sequence. Seattle-derived patients entered the study during active infection and were followed longitudinally. The data belong to a study of blood T cell repertoires in COVID-19. Study details: Samples came from the United States, Italy and Spain, spanning acute and convalescent COVID-19. T cells, B-cell-depleted T cells, or PBMCs supplied cDNA or gDNA.

In the original processing: Estimates of nucleated cell counts were drawn from the amplification of reference gene primers. Profiling relied on immunoSEQ multiplex PCR, and the TCRdb table lists in-frame clones only, not all of them. For V, J and clone size, that table is used; D and trimming come from the DNA. Of about 290,000 clones listed, 89% are singletons. The receptor comes from a woman in her thirties with COVID-19, enrolled during active disease. Sequencing input: peripheral blood.

CDR3 sequence reads: CASRTERGAINEQFF. In DNA, the CDR3 is TGTGCCAGCAGGACGGAGCGGGGGGCCATCAATGAGCAGTTCTTC. V gene TRBV6-5 combines with J gene TRBJ2-1; 9 bases agree with TRBD2. Germline CDR1 reads MNHEY; CDR2 reads SVGAGI. Losses at the gene ends were 6 bases for V and 6 bases for J; bases not matched to a gene: 9. The CDR3 covers 15 residues.